This T cell receptor (beta chain) was identified during a study of control samples from healthy donors and cancer patients (TCRdb year 2020). The library was produced with the immunoSEQ multiplex PCR assay. In TCRdb, the immuneACCESS table is reduced to in-frame sequences with V and J assigned. These tables do not hold every clone; where another copy was compared, an unresolved V gene accounts for under half, and the others remain unexplained. A total of some 51,000 clones appear in this sample, 95% to 97% of them only once. Clones ranked in the top ten supply approximately 1% of the sample. In regard to this clone: Its binding antigen is unknown. Within one base of it there is no much larger clone, and no base qualities were kept.

Trimming removed 2 bases from V and 5 bases from J, leaving 8 bases between the germline ends. From the cysteine through the phenylalanine, the CDR3 covers 14 amino acids. Only the CDR3 part of the read is kept: 42 bases, read in frame from the first base. CDR1 and CDR2 were assigned from the germline V gene as SGDLS and YYNGEE. Sequencing was performed on blood. The source is a woman under 30 in good health. The rearranged chain carries TRBV9 and TRBJ1-6; no D gene is confidently identified. The nucleotide sequence is TGTGCCAGCAGCGTTCAGTACAATAATTCACCCCTCCACTTT. Translated, it reads CASSVQYNNSPLHF.